What follows describes a single T cell receptor beta chain. The library gave individual cDNA molecules unique molecular identifiers. TCRdb analysed the RACE reads with MiXCR anew, one entry per CDR3 protein. This table has over 150,000 distinct CDR3 sequences, 25% to 30% appearing once. The data originate from a study of human T cells and chemical hapten exposure. As for the study in general: Alopecia universalis, totalis or areata was present in patients who were mostly female.

Time point: patch test 3, about 24 weeks after DPC sensitization. Treatment: therapeutic diphenylcyclopropenone sensitization with weekly scalp DPC. V lost 5 bases and J lost 6, with 14 bases in between. The CDR3 covers 14 residues. The germline V gene encodes CDR1 SGHTA and CDR2 FQGNSA. This specimen consisted of whole blood, obtained in connection with sensitization to the hapten diphenylcyclopropenone (DPC). This chain joins TRBV7-2 and TRBJ2-1; a possible D gene is TRBD2 (5 bases). The sequence was obtained from a woman between 18 and 29 years old with alopecia areata. Some clones in this sample may be carry-over from other donors' samples. The CDR3 loop reads CASSQEGFGNEQFF. For the CDR3, the DNA is TGTGCCAGCAGCCAAGAGGGATTCGGCAATGAGCAGTTCTTC.